What follows are 2 T cell receptor beta chains derived from one specimen sequenced in a study of yellow fever vaccine responses in identical twins. TCRdb itself ran the RT-PCR reads through MiXCR, one entry per CDR3 protein. The data show about 18,000 distinct CDR3 sequences, approximately 63% seen once. The input for sequencing was T cells from blood (PBMCs), unsorted or a sorted subset (not recorded which), taken before or after yellow fever vaccination (not recorded which). All receptors come from a woman between 18 and 30 years old who received the yellow fever vaccine.

This clonotype has only a few counts. The rearrangement uses TRBV11-1 and TRBJ2-3; D is possibly TRBD1 (5 bases). Germline values: CDR1 SGHAT, CDR2 FQDESV (reference sequence). The CDR3 runs 16 residues. V lost 3 bases and J 1 base, leaving 14 bases between the germline ends. CDR3 residues: CASSFTDSIGTDTQYF. CDR3 nucleotides: TGTGCCAGCAGCTTTACAGACAGTATTGGCACAGATACGCAGTATTTT.

The J gene is TRBJ2-3, the V gene TRBV4-1; D call uncertain. The CDR3 loop spans 15 amino acids. The V end was cut by 0 bases, the J end by 6 bases, with 13 bases between. Germline V gives CDR1 MGHRA, CDR2 YSYEKL. The CDR3 loop is CASSQDGAPADTQYF. The DNA of the CDR3 is TGCGCCAGCAGCCAAGATGGAGCGCCAGCGGATACGCAGTATTTT.